The present T cell receptor (beta chain) was sequenced within a study of T cell responses to AZD1222 COVID-19 vaccine. Concerning this clone: Its antigen remains unknown.

General study points: Repertoire sampling occurred only after the peak T cell response.

Sequenced by immunoSEQ multiplex PCR; TCRdb stores in-frame clones only, minus some. The sample lists about 99,000 clones, approximately 88% seen once, with 20% to 25% in the top ten. The clonotype was recovered from an adult in good health. The input for sequencing was peripheral blood, taken on day 0 of AZD1222 vaccination.

CDR3 DNA sequence: TGTGCCAGCAGTTACTATTTGAACACTGAAGCTTTCTTT. It translates to CASSYYLNTEAFF. The chain is built from TRBV6-5 and TRBJ1-1, with D uncertain. Trimming pared 1 base from V and 0 bases from J, leaving 3 bases between. CDR3 size: 13 residues. In germline, CDR1 is MNHEY, CDR2 SVGAGI.